This TCR beta chain was obtained from a study of human T cells and chemical hapten exposure. Whole-study results and caveats: Significantly more large CDR3 similarity clusters arose among expanded TCRs than among controls.

The germline V gene has CDR1 SQVTM and CDR2 ANQGSEA. The CDR3 contains 12 residues. After removal of 4 bases from V and 6 bases from J, the junction contained 3 bases not matched to a gene. TCRdb processed the RACE reads anew with MiXCR; each CDR3 protein has one entry. The data show tens of thousands of distinct CDR3 sequences, with 7.5% to 10% seen just once and roughly 3.3% held by the top ten. Time point given: patch test 1, 2 weeks after DPC sensitization. This sample's treatment: therapeutic diphenylcyclopropenone sensitization with weekly scalp DPC. This clonotype occurred a few times. Its antigen is undetermined.

This receptor was taken from a woman in her thirties or forties with alopecia areata. Some clones in this sample may be carry-over from other donors' samples. Specimen: whole blood, collected in connection with sensitization to the hapten diphenylcyclopropenone (DPC). The chain couples TRBV29-1 to TRBJ1-2; 9 bases are shared with TRBD1. The CDR3, as DNA: TGCAGCGTTGGGGGACAGGGCGATGGCTACACCTTC. As protein: CSVGGQGDGYTF.